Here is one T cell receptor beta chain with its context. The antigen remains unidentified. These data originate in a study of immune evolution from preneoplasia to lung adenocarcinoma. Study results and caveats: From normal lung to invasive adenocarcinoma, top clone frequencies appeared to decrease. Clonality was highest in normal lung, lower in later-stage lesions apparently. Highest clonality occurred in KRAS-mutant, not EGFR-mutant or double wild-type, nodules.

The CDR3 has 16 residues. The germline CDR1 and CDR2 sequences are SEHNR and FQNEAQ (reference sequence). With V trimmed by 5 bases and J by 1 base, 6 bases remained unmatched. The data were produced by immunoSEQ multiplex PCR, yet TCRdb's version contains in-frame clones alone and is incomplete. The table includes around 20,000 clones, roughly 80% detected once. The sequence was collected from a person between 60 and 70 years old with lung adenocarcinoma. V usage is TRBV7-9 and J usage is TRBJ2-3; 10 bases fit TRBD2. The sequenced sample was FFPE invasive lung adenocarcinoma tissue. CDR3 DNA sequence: TGTGCCAGCAGCAGGGGACTAGCGCAAGGCACAGATACGCAGTATTTT. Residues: CASSRGLAQGTDTQYF.